Below, 2 T cell receptor beta chains from the same sample are listed, as sequenced in a study of T-cell memory formation after mild COVID-19. TCRdb re-called the 5' RACE reads with MiXCR, one entry per CDR3 protein. The sample lists under 450,000 distinct CDR3 sequences; more than 20% were seen once. Sequencing was performed on PBMCs or a T cell subset sorted from them (not recorded which). These receptors originate from a man between 18 and 29 years old who had mild COVID-19 (a few samples of this study predate the infection). Cell type and time point are not known.

This clonotype was seen a handful of times. The chain combines TRBV20-1 with TRBJ1-5; no reliable D call. Looked up from germline, CDR1 is DFQATT and CDR2 is SNEGSKA (reference sequence). This CDR3 is 12 amino acids long. With 6 bases removed from V and 0 bases from J, the gap between germline ends came to 6 bases. The CDR3 loop reads CSARNSNQPQHF. As DNA, the CDR3 is TGCAGTGCCAGGAATAGCAATCAGCCCCAGCATTTT.

The V and J genes are TRBV12-3 or TRBV12-4 and TRBJ2-1; weak D call: TRBD2 (5 bases). This CDR3 contains 12 residues. The V gene lost 6 bases and the J gene lost 9 bases, with 12 bases spanning the gap. CDR3 loop: CASRSGKREQFF. CDR3 nucleotides: TGTGCCAGCAGATCCGGGAAGCGTGAGCAGTTCTTC.